The TCR beta chain described here comes from a study of T-cell reconstitution after alpha-beta-depleted transplantation in children. This clonotype was detected a few times. Germline V gene data show CDR1 as KGHDR and CDR2 as SFDVKD. V was clipped by 2 bases and J by 0 bases, with 7 bases between them. This CDR3 is 15 amino acids long. Unique molecular identifiers were used in preparing the TCRbeta library. TCRdb redid the calling of the PCR reads with MiXCR, one entry per CDR3 protein. The table shows roughly 400,000 distinct CDR3 sequences, with roughly 20% occurring only once. This TCR was recovered from a human donor who donated a stem cell graft to a child with acute myeloid leukemia. The genes are TRBV24-1 and TRBJ2-1; weak D call: TRBD2 (6 bases). Material: PBMCs from the stem cell graft donor, obtained from the stem cell graft. For the CDR3, the DNA is TGTGCCACCAGTGATTACGGGAGCTCCTACAATGAGCAGTTCTTC. Protein product: CATSDYGSSYNEQFF.